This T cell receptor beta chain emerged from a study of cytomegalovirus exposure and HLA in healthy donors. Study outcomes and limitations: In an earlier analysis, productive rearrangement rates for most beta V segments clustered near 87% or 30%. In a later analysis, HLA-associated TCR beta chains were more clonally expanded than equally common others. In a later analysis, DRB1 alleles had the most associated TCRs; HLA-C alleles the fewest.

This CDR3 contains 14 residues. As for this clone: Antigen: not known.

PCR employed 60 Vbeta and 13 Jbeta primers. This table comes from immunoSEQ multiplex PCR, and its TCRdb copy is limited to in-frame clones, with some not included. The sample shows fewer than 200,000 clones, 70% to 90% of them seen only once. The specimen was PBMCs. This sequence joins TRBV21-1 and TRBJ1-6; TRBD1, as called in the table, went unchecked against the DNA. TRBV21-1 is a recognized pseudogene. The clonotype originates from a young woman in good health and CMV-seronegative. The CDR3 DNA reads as TGTGCCAGCAGCGGGGAATGGGGCAATTCACCCCTCCACTTT. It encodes CASSGEWGNSPLHF.